The clone carrying this T cell receptor (beta chain) was seen repeatedly, ten times or more. What it binds is unknown. iRepertoire HTBI primers and Arm-PCR of CDR3 regions built TCR beta libraries. TCRdb re-called the multiplex PCR reads through MiXCR, storing one row per CDR3 protein. This table holds under 500,000 distinct CDR3 sequences, less than 25% found once. The data stem from a study of regulatory T cells in long-lasting Graves disease. Across the study: Persistent Graves' disease required over 5 years of antithyroid drugs and positive TSH receptor antibodies. Overall study results and limits: New patients shared 966 public clonotypes, and persistent patients shared more, with about 2,700.

Documented time point: persistent/refractory GD, antithyroid drugs over 5 years with positive TRAb. PBMC RNA was the source of the TCR library. The CDR3 contains 16 residues. V lost 6 bases and J lost 5; bases outside the gene matches: 12. V usage is TRBV12-3 or TRBV12-4 and J usage is TRBJ1-2; 10 bases line up with TRBD1. This sequence originates from a female donor with Graves disease. This specimen was peripheral blood mononuclear cells (PBMCs), taken when the disease was refractory, from a patient treated with antithyroid drugs. The CDR3 reads CASRRAGGDRGYGYTF. DNA for the CDR3: TGTGCCAGCAGGCGAGCCGGCGGGGACAGGGGTTATGGCTACACCTTC.